One sample yielded the 14 T cell receptor beta chains listed below, sequenced in a study of vaccination effects on CD4 cells after COVID-19. Their antigens remain unidentified. Antigen-specific CD4+ T cell clonotypes were called by their expansion after viral peptide-pool culture in ViraFEST. Upon completion of more than 9 days in culture, CD4+ T cells were isolated. The vaccine given was either BNT162b2 or mRNA-1273, in two doses. Repertoires were generated with immunoSEQ multiplex PCR, while TCRdb's copy carries only in-frame clones and drops some. The sample has under 85,000 clones, 77% seen once. Here the sequenced sample was CD4+ T cells from PBMCs cultured with HCoV-OC43 spike peptides, taken after COVID-19 vaccination. Regarding subset: HCoV-OC43 spike overlapping peptide pool stimulation. The receptors here all came from a human donor who received a COVID-19 vaccine.

V is TRBV3-1 (or the pseudogene TRBV3-2) and J is TRBJ1-5; D perhaps matches TRBD1 (5 bases). Germline V gene lookup returns CDR1 LGHDT and CDR2 YNNKEL (reference sequence). This CDR3 comprises 13 residues. V shed 5 bases and J shed 3 bases, with 8 bases lying between them. Here the CDR3 DNA reads TGTGCCAGCAGCGGACAAATCAATCAGCCCCAGCATTTT. It specifies CASSGQINQPQHF.

The chain couples TRBV11-2 to TRBJ2-7; tentatively, D is TRBD1 (6 bases). The CDR3 length is 13 residues. Trimming took off 4 bases at V and 3 bases at J, with 10 bases between the two ends. Germline V gives CDR1 SGHAT, CDR2 FQNNGV. This chain's CDR3 is CASSSGQFYEQYV. In DNA form, the CDR3 reads TGTGCCAGCAGCTCAGGACAGTTCTACGAGCAGTACGTC.

This chain links TRBV5-1 with TRBJ1-1; tentatively, D is TRBD1 (5 bases). The CDR3 sequence is 15 residues long. The germline V and J ends were trimmed by 3 bases and 1 base, with 13 bases remaining between them. The germline V gene encodes CDR1 SGHRS and CDR2 YFSETQ. CDR3 sequence: CASSSKPGGNTEAFF. CDR3 nucleotides: TGCGCCAGCAGCTCAAAACCGGGGGGGAACACTGAAGCTTTCTTT.

The chain carries TRBV19 and TRBJ1-2; 7 nucleotides align to TRBD1. The V and J ends lost 5 bases and 3 bases, in that order; junction bases with no gene match: 9. The CDR3 is 15 residues long. Looked up from germline, CDR1 is LNHDA and CDR2 is SQIVND (reference sequence). The CDR3 protein is CASSHTGAKDYGYTF. CDR3 sequence (DNA): TGTGCCAGTAGTCATACAGGGGCCAAGGACTATGGCTACACCTTC.

V is TRBV6-5 and J is TRBJ1-2; TRBD1 agrees at 10 bases. This CDR3 spans 14 amino acids. Germline V gene data show CDR1 as MNHEY and CDR2 as SVGAGI. Losses at the gene ends were 8 bases for V and 4 bases for J; bases not matched to a gene: 7. DNA of the CDR3: TGTGCCAGCGGACAGGGGGATTTCCTCTATGGCTACACCTTC. This codes for CASGQGDFLYGYTF.

This chain uses TRBV6-2 or TRBV6-3 with TRBJ1-2; D remains unclear. Germline assignment: CDR1 MNHEY and CDR2 SVGEGT. There are 12 residues in the CDR3. The V end lost 5 bases, the J end lost 2 bases, and 6 bases lay between the germline ends. CDR3 amino acids: CASSIQNYGYTF. Here the CDR3 DNA reads TGTGCCAGCAGTATTCAGAACTATGGCTACACCTTC.

The chain recombines TRBV12-3 or TRBV12-4 with TRBJ2-7; the match to TRBD1 covers 7 bases. The CDR3 totals 13 residues. Trimming took 6 bases from V and 3 from J; bases not matched to a gene: 5. Here the CDR3 DNA reads TGTGCCAGCAGGTCCCGGGACAGCTACGAGCAGTACGTC. Its translation is CASRSRDSYEQYV.

The chain has TRBV6-4 and TRBJ2-2; TRBD1 matches at 10 bases. Germline-derived CDR1 and CDR2 are MRHNA and SNTAGT. After removal of 4 bases from V and 3 bases from J, the junction contained 2 bases not matched to a gene. The length of the CDR3 is 15 residues. The CDR3 region is CASSAGQGYTGELFF. As DNA, the CDR3 is TGTGCCAGCAGTGCGGGACAGGGGTACACCGGGGAGCTGTTTTTT.

V usage is TRBV10-2 and J usage is TRBJ2-1; 7 bases are shared with TRBD2. With 4 bases clipped from V and 8 bases from J, the junction kept 8 bases outside the gene matches. The CDR3 covers 14 residues. The germline V gene has CDR1 WSHSY and CDR2 SAAADI. In DNA, the CDR3 is TGCGCCAGCAGTGTCTCGGGGGGTACGGATGAGCAGTTCTTC. It translates to CASSVSGGTDEQFF.

V is TRBV4-1 and J is TRBJ1-1, with 7 bases lining up with TRBD1. The CDR3 loop spans 16 amino acids. Per germline, CDR1 MGHRA and CDR2 YSYEKL. V dropped 0 bases and J dropped 5; count of bases not matched to a gene: 9. Here the CDR3 DNA reads TGCGCCAGCAGCCAAGAGCCAGAGACAGGGTGGACTGAAGCTTTCTTT. Translated, it gives CASSQEPETGWTEAFF.

The chain links TRBV18 to TRBJ2-3; D is undetermined. Germline CDR1 is KGHSH and CDR2 is LQKENI. V was cut by 4 bases and J by 5 bases, with 10 bases left in between. The CDR3 has 13 residues. The CDR3 nucleotides are TGTGCCAGCTCACTCGGTACGGGAGATACGCAGTATTTT. Protein product: CASSLGTGDTQYF.

The V and J genes are TRBV7-2 and TRBJ1-5, with D perhaps matching TRBD1 (5 bases). V gave up 1 base and J gave up 4 bases, with 11 bases separating them. The CDR3 contains 15 residues. Looked up from germline, CDR1 is SGHTA and CDR2 is FQGNSA. This CDR3 reads CASSLGSGINQPQHF. The CDR3 DNA is TGTGCCAGCAGCTTAGGGTCAGGGATTAATCAGCCCCAGCATTTT.

The rearrangement uses TRBV24-1 and TRBJ2-5, with 7 nucleotides matching TRBD1. Trimming removed 4 bases from V and 4 bases from J; junction bases left unmatched: 14. CDR1 is KGHDR and CDR2 is SFDVKD in the germline V gene. The CDR3 sequence is 17 residues long. In nucleotides, the CDR3 is TGTGCCACCAGTGACAATTCCGGGACAGAGAGGAGAGAGACCCAGTACTTC. Translated: CATSDNSGTERRETQYF.

CDR3 in amino acids: CASSSGTIYNEQFF. CDR3 bases: TGTGCCAGCAGCTCGGGGACCATCTACAATGAGCAGTTCTTC. The chain uses TRBV7-2 and TRBJ2-1; possibly TRBD1 or TRBD2 for D (5 bases each). Germline V gives CDR1 SGHTA, CDR2 FQGNSA. Deletions cut 4 bases from V and 3 bases from J, with 10 bases between. The CDR3 extends over 14 amino acids.